This TCR beta chain originates from a study of T-cell memory formation after mild COVID-19. Whole-study results and caveats: CD4+ contracting clones were mainly CM and EM; CD8+ ones, EMRA.

TCR alpha and TCR beta cDNA libraries carrying sample barcodes and UMIs were produced by 5'RACE using constant-segment primers. One entry per CDR3 protein results from TCRdb running MiXCR on the 5' RACE reads. The profile shows some 300,000 distinct CDR3 sequences, 20% to 25% of them singletons. This clonotype was seen a few times. Its antigen is currently unknown. Per germline, CDR1 SGHRS and CDR2 YFSETQ. The CDR3 runs to 16 residues. J was trimmed by 2 bases and V by 4 bases; bases with no gene match: 8. The rearrangement links TRBV5-1 to TRBJ2-3; 9 bases map to TRBD2. The origin of this receptor is a man aged 18-30 years who had mild COVID-19 (a few samples of this study predate the infection). Cell type and time point are not known. Material: PBMCs or a T cell subset sorted from them (not recorded which). The chain's CDR3 is CASSPSWTSDTDTQYF. Written as DNA, the CDR3 is TGCGCCAGCAGCCCGAGTTGGACTAGCGACACAGATACGCAGTATTTT.